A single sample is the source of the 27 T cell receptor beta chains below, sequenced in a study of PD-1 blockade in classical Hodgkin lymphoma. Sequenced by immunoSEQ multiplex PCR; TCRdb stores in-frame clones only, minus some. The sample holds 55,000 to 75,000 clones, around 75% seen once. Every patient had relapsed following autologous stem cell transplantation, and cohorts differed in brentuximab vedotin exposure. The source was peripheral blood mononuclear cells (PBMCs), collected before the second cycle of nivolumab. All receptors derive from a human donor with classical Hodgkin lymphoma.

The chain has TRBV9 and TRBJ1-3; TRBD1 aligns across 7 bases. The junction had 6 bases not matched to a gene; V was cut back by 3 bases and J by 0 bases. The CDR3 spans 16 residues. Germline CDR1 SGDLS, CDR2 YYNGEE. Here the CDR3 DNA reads TGTGCCAGCAGCGGGGCGGGACAGCTCTCTGGAAACACCATATATTTT. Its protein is CASSGAGQLSGNTIYF.

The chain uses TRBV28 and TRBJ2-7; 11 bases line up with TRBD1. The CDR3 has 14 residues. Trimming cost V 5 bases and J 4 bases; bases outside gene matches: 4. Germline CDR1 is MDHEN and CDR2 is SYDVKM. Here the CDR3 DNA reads TGTGCCAGCAGTCGAGGGGACAGGGGGTACGAGCAGTACTTC. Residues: CASSRGDRGYEQYF.

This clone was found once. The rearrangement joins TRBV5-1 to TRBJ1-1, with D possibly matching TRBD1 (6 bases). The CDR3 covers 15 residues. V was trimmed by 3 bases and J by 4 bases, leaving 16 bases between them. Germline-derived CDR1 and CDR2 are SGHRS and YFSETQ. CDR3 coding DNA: TGCGCCAGCAGCTCCTTATCAGGGGAAGCCACTGAAGCTTTCTTT. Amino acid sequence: CASSSLSGEATEAFF.

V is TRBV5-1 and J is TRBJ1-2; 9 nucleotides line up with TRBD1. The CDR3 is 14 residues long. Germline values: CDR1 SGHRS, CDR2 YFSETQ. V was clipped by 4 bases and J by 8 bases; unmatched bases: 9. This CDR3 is CASSKTQGAEGYTF. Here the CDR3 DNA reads TGCGCCAGCAGCAAAACACAGGGGGCGGAGGGCTACACCTTC.

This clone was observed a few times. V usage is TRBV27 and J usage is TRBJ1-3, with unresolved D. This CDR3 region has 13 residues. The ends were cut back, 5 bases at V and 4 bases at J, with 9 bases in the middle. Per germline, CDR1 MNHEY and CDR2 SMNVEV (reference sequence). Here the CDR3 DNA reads TGTGCCAGCAGTCCGCTGGGCGGAAACACCATATATTTT. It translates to CASSPLGGNTIYF.

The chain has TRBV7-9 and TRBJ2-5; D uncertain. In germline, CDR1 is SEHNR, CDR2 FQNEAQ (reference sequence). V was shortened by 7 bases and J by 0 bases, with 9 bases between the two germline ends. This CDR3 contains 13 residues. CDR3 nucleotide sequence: TGTGCCAGCACCGAAGGGTACCAAGAGACCCAGTACTTC. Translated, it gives CASTEGYQETQYF.

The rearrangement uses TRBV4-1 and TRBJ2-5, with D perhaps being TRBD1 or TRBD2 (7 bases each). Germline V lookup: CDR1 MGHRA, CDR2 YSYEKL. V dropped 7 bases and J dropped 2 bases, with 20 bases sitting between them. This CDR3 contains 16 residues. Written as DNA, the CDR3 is TGCGCCAGCACTCAGGGGGGCGGGGGACCTCAAGAGACCCAGTACTTC. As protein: CASTQGGGGPQETQYF.

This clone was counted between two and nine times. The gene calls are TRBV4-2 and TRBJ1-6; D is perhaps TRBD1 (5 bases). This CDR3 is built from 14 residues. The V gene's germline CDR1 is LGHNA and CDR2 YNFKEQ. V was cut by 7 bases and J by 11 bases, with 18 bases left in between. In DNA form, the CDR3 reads TGTGCCAGCAACTCCATTGATCCGGGGGCACCCCTCCACTTT. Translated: CASNSIDPGAPLHF.

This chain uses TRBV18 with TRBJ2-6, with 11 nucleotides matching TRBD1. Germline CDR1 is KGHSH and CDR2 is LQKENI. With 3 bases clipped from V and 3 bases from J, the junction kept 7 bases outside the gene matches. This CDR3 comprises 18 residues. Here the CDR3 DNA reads TGTGCCAGCTCACCGGGACAGGGGGAGTTAGATGGGGCCAACGTCCTGACTTTC. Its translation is CASSPGQGELDGANVLTF. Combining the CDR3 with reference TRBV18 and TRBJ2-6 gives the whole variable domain NAGVMQNPRHLVRRRGQEARLRCSPMKGHSHVYWYRQLPEEGLKFMVYLQKENIIDESGMPKERFSAEFPKEGPSILRIQQVVRGDSAAYFCASSPGQGELDGANVLTFGAGSRLTVL.

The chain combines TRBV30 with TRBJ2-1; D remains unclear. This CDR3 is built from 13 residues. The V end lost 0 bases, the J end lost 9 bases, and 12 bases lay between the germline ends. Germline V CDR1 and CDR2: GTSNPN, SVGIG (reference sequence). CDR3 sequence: CAWSVQWDSEQFF. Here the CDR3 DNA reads TGTGCCTGGAGTGTACAATGGGATTCTGAGCAGTTCTTC.

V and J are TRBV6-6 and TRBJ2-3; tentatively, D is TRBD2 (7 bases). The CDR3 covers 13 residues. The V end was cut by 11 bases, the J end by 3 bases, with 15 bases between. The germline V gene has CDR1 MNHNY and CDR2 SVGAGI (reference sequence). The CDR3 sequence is CASKGGATDTQYF. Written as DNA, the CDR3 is TGTGCCTCCAAGGGGGGGGCTACAGATACGCAGTATTTT.

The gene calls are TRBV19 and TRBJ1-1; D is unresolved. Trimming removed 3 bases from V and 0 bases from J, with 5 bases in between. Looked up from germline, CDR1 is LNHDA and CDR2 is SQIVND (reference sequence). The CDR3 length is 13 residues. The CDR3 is CASSMFVNTEAFF. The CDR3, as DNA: TGTGCCAGTAGTATGTTTGTGAACACTGAAGCTTTCTTT.

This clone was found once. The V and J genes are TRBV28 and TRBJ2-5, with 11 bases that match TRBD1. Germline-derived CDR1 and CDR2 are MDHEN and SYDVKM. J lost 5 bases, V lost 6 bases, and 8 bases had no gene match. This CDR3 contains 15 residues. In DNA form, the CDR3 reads TGTGCCAGCAGAAAGGACAGGGGGCTTTGGGAGACCCAGTACTTC. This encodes CASRKDRGLWETQYF.

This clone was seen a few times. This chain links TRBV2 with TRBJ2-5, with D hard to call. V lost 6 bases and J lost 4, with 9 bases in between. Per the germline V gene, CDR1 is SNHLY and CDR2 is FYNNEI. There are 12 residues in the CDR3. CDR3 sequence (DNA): TGTGCCAGCAGGGCCTTCGTAGAGACCCAGTACTTC. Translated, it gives CASRAFVETQYF.

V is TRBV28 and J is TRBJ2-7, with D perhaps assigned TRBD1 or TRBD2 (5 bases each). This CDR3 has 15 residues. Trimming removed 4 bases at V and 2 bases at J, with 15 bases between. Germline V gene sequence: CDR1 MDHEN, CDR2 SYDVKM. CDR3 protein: CASSSPEGYPYEQYF. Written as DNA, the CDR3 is TGTGCCAGCAGTTCCCCAGAGGGGTACCCCTACGAGCAGTACTTC.

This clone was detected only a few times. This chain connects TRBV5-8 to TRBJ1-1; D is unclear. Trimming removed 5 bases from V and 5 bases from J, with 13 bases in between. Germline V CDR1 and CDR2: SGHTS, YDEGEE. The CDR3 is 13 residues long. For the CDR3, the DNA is TGTGCCAGCAGTTATATCCCGGGGACTGAAGCTTTCTTT. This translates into CASSYIPGTEAFF.

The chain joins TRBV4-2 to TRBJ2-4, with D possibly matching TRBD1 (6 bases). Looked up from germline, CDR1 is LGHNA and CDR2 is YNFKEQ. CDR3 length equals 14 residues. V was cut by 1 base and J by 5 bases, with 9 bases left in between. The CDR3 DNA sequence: TGTGCCAGCAGCCAAGCAGGGGCGCAAAACATTCAGTACTTC. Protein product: CASSQAGAQNIQYF.

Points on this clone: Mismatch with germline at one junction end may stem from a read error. The chain's CDR3 is CASSVGDRGVPQKTQYF. The CDR3 region has the DNA TGTGCCAGCAGCGTAGGGGACAGGGGAGTACCCCAAAAGACCCAGTACTTC. The gene calls are TRBV9 and TRBJ2-5; 10 bases are a match to TRBD1. Germline values: CDR1 SGDLS, CDR2 YYNGEE. This CDR3 has 17 residues.

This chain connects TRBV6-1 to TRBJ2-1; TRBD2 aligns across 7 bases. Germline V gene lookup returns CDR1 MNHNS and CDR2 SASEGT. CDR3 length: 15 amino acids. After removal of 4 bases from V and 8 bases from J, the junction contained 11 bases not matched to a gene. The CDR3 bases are TGTGCCAGCAGTGGGGGGACTATCTCCTTCGATGAGCAGTTCTTC. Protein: CASSGGTISFDEQFF.

As DNA, the CDR3 is TGCGCCAGCAGCTCGGAGGGGGGGGCGGCGGAGACCCAGTACTTC. It is translated as CASSSEGGAAETQYF. The gene calls are TRBV5-1 and TRBJ2-5; tentative D call: TRBD2 (7 bases). V gave up 3 bases and J gave up 5 bases, with 17 bases separating them. CDR1 and CDR2 from the germline V gene are SGHRS and YFSETQ. The length of the CDR3 is 15 residues.

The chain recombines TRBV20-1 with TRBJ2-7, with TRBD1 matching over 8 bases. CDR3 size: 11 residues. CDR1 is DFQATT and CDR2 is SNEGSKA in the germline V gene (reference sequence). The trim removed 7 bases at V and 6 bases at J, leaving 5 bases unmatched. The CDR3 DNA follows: TGCAGTGTCCCAACAGGGGGCGAGCAGTACTTC. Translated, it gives CSVPTGGEQYF.

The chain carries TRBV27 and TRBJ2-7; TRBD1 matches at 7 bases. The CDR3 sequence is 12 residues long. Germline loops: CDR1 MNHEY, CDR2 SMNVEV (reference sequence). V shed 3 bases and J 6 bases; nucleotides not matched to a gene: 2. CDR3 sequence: CASSFPGGEQYF. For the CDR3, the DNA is TGTGCCAGCAGTTTTCCAGGGGGCGAGCAGTACTTC.

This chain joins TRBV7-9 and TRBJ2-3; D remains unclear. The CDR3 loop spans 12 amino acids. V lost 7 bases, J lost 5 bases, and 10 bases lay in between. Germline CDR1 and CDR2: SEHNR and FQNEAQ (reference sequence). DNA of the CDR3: TGTGCCAGCACCATCGTTTTAGATACGCAGTATTTT. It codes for CASTIVLDTQYF.

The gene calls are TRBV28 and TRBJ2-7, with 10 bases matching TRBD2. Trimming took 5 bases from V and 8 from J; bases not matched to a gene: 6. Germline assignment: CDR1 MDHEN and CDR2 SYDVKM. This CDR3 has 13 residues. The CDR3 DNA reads TGTGCCAGCAGTAGTCGACTAGCGGGCCAGCAGTACTTC. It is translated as CASSSRLAGQQYF.

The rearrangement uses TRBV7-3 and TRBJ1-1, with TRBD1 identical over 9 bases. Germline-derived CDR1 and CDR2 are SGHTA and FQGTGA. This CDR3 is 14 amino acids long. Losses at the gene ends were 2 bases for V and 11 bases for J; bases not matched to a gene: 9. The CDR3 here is CASSLLGTGSMAFF. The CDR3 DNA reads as TGTGCCAGCAGCTTACTTGGGACAGGGTCTATGGCTTTCTTT.

The CDR3 nucleotides read TGTGCCAGTAGTAAAGCAGGGGCCCCAATGAACACTGAAGCTTTCTTT. It encodes CASSKAGAPMNTEAFF. This chain uses TRBV19 with TRBJ1-1, with D possibly matching TRBD1 (6 bases). Looked up from germline, CDR1 is LNHDA and CDR2 is SQIVND (reference sequence). The germline V and J ends were trimmed by 4 bases and 0 bases, with 15 bases remaining between them. CDR3 length equals 16 residues.

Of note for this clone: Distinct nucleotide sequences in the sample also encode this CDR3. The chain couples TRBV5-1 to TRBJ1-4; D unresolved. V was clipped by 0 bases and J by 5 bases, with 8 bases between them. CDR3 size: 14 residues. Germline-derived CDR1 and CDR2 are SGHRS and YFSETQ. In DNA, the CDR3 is TGCGCCAGCAGCTTGGGGGGAATCAATGAAAAACTGTTTTTT. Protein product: CASSLGGINEKLFF. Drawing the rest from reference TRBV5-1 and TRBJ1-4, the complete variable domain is KAGVTQTPRYLIKTRGQQVTLSCSPISGHRSVSWYQQTPGQGLQFLFEYFSETQRNKGNFPGRFSGRQFSNSRSEMNVSTLELGDSALYLCASSLGGINEKLFFGSGTQLSVL.